The TCR beta chain described here comes from a study of human T cells and chemical hapten exposure (dated by TCRdb to the early 2020s). Broadly, across the study: For sensitization, 2% DPC in acetone was applied to a roughly 2 cm by roughly 2 cm area of upper inner arm skin. Weekly therapeutic DPC doses were additionally applied to the scalp of patients throughout the roughly 25-week study period. Patch testing on the upper back used Finn chambers containing 0.01% DPC, with scoring done after 6 days according to International Contact Dermatitis Research Group standards. Alopecia areata with under or over 50% scalp involvement, alopecia totalis and alopecia universalis were represented in the patient cohort, which was mostly female. The libraries were sequenced as a pool, and the TCR yield per sample differed mostly because of small variations in library volumes within the pool. The study tracked peripheral blood TCR repertoire changes in vivo during primary and secondary sensitization to the hapten diphenylcyclopropenone (DPC) in alopecia patients. Blood samples were taken from patients before sensitization (week 0) and at 2, 6 and about 24 weeks after DPC sensitization. For TCR sequencing, blood came from approximately 29 alopecia patients at anywhere from one to four time points (pre-sensitization, 2, 6 and 24 weeks).

The sample's time point label is to be understood as: patch test 1, 2 weeks after DPC sensitization. Reading the label with the study, this specimen's treatment or condition is: therapeutic diphenylcyclopropenone sensitization with weekly scalp DPC. Blood at each patch-test visit was drawn before the patch test was applied. To be eligible, patients had to be aged 18 to 70, diagnosed with alopecia and judged suitable for DPC therapy, while pregnant patients were excluded. Total RNA was isolated from unfractionated whole blood collected in Tempus Blood RNA tubes. This clonotype was seen many times. The target of this receptor is not known. No much larger clone exists at a distance of one base, and base qualities are not known. Study-level results and caveats: No change with DPC sensitization was found in the number of TCRs above 1 in 1000 frequency, and no evidence of global repertoire structure alterations was found. Expanded TCRs formed significantly more large CDR3 similarity clusters than pre-sensitization or healthy control sets, consistent with antigen-driven responses. Patch test score correlated positively with the number of PT1 expanded TCRs, reaching significance at thresholds 8, 16 and 32 but not at 4. Repeated subsampling changed both the strength of the expansion versus patch-test correlation and the threshold at which that correlation became significant. Because every patient had alopecia, a presumed autoimmune disease, the patients' immune response might differ from that of healthy individuals.

Including the terminal cysteine and phenylalanine, the CDR3 comprises 12 residues. The read is trimmed to its CDR3 DNA, 36 bases read in frame from base 1. Trimming takes 1 base from V and 2 bases from J, and the germline ends sit 2 bases apart. Reading the germline V gene gives CDR1 SGHVS and CDR2 FNYEAQ. The protocol used for the library was RACE. Reads for this sample came from a NextSeq 500. During library preparation, unique molecular identifiers were attached to individual cDNA molecules so that TCRs could be counted in a quantitative, reproducible way. Each blood RNA sample was used to sequence both TCR alpha and TCR beta chains. On the study's bioinformatics: The median number of TCRs per sample was over 95,000, ranging from about 20,000 to 700,000. V, J and CDR3 annotation of the TCR reads was performed with the Decombinator software suite. Every sample was subsampled to the same number of TCRs (28,000) for the PS versus PT1 abundance plots. Expanded TCRs were defined as absent before sensitization and observed at least eight times at the 2-week time point. TCRdb reprocessed the public reads (quality trimming at Q25 with fastp, clone calling with MiXCR) and kept in-frame beta chains. Records with the same CDR3 protein are collapsed into one entry carrying the most frequent genes and DNA. In this record, the V and J calls reflect TCRdb's handling and not the investigators' own analysis. The sample has about 56,000 distinct CDR3 sequences on record, approximately 8.6% of them singletons. The top ten clonotypes cover 13% of the sample.

Rearrangement joined TRBV7-6 to TRBJ2-5; confidence is insufficient to name the D gene. This clonotype was sampled from a middle-aged woman with alopecia areata. Some clones in this sample may be carry-over from other donors' samples. Sequencing was performed on whole blood, taken in connection with sensitization to the hapten diphenylcyclopropenone (DPC). CDR3 protein: CASSLGQETQYF. At the DNA level, the sequence is TGTGCCAGCAGCTTAGGACAAGAGACCCAGTACTTC.